Included here is one TCR beta chain sequence, with context. Its antigen is not identified. The source of the sample is a study of PD-L1 blockade in urothelial cancer. About the research overall: Blood was subjected to analysis at 3 weeks (second dose) and 6 weeks following treatment start. T cells numbered a median of roughly 150,000 in the blood samples. Study outcomes and limitations: Clonality of blood TCR below the median before treatment predicted better survival.

The protocol was immunoSEQ multiplex PCR, while the TCRdb copy is restricted to in-frame clones and leaves out a portion. The sample has under 120,000 clones, over 75% seen once. Patients each gave 1 to 8 samples, pretreatment and on-treatment. The germline V gene has CDR1 SNHLY and CDR2 FYNNEI. V lost 6 bases and J 3 bases, leaving 14 bases between the germline ends. The CDR3 is 14 residues long. V usage is TRBV2 and J usage is TRBJ1-1; tentatively, D is TRBD1 (5 bases). The receptor was isolated from a man in his fifties with urothelial cancer. Specimen: PBMCs, collected around atezolizumab (anti-PD-L1) treatment. The CDR3 reads CASRAGPSYTEAFF. The CDR3 nucleotides read TGTGCCAGCAGGGCAGGGCCTTCCTACACTGAAGCTTTCTTT. Combining the CDR3 with reference TRBV2 and TRBJ1-1 gives the whole variable domain EPEVTQTPSHQVTQMGQEVILRCVPISNHLYFYWYRQILGQKVEFLVSFYNNEISEKSEIFDDQFSVERPDGSNFTLKIRSTKLEDSAMYFCASRAGPSYTEAFFGQGTRLTVV.